This entry is about one T cell receptor beta chain. In the authors' methods: Amplification of reference gene primers was used by the study to estimate nucleated cell counts. The repertoire was sequenced with immunoSEQ multiplex PCR; TCRdb's copy has only in-frame clones and lacks some. Clone size and the V and J calls come from that table; the DNA yielded D and trimming. The profile shows roughly 250,000 clones, 84% of them singletons. Germline V lookup: CDR1 KGHSH, CDR2 LQKENI. CDR3 length equals 14 residues. The ends were cut back, 3 bases at V and 8 bases at J, with 16 bases in the middle. The data originate from a study of blood T cell repertoires in COVID-19. About the study: The United States, Italy and Spain provided the acute and convalescent COVID-19 samples. T cells, B-cell-depleted T cells, or PBMCs provided the cDNA or gDNA that served as material.

The clonotype originates from a woman between 40 and 50 years old who had recovered from COVID-19. The specimen sequenced was peripheral blood. The chain recombines TRBV18 with TRBJ1-2, with D maybe TRBD1 (6 bases). CDR3 DNA sequence: TGTGCCAGCTCACCGATGGGCTCTGGGGGCGGCTACACCTTC. It is translated as CASSPMGSGGGYTF.